These 28 T cell receptor beta chains came from one sample sequenced in a study of cytomegalovirus exposure and HLA in healthy donors. 13 Jbeta primers and 60 Vbeta primers were used for the PCR. Produced via immunoSEQ multiplex PCR; TCRdb's table is partial and in-frame only. This sample carries about 160,000 clones, around 78% of them seen once, and the ten largest clones take 1%. The specimen was PBMCs. Receptor source: a woman in her thirties or forties in good health and CMV-seronegative.

The chain employs TRBV19 and TRBJ2-6; D remains ambiguous. Looked up from germline, CDR1 is LNHDA and CDR2 is SQIVND (reference sequence). V gave up 5 bases and J gave up 0 bases, with 5 bases separating them. The CDR3 has 14 amino acids. The CDR3 region has the DNA TGTGCCAGTAGTCCGGGCTCTGGGGCCAACGTCCTGACTTTC. Protein product: CASSPGSGANVLTF.

The rearrangement joins TRBV9 to TRBJ2-1, with a tentative D call TRBD2 (6 bases). Trimming took 0 bases from V and 4 from J, leaving 17 bases between them. Germline CDR1 reads SGDLS; CDR2 reads YYNGEE. The CDR3 has 17 residues. DNA of the CDR3: TGTGCCAGCAGCGTAGCCGGGAGCCAAACGGGGTACAATGAGCAGTTCTTC. Its protein is CASSVAGSQTGYNEQFF.

This clone was counted once. The chain is built from TRBV30 and TRBJ1-5; D ambiguous. V dropped 0 bases and J dropped 1 base, with 16 bases sitting between them. This CDR3 is built from 17 residues. Germline V CDR1 and CDR2: GTSNPN, SVGIG (reference sequence). CDR3 residues: CAWSVPSLSLSNQPQHF. The CDR3 region has the DNA TGTGCCTGGAGTGTACCGAGTCTTTCCTTGAGCAATCAGCCCCAGCATTTT. The entire variable domain, with the rest obtained from reference TRBV30 and TRBJ1-5, is as follows: SQTIHQWPATLVQPVGSPLSLECTVEGTSNPNLYWYRQAAGRGLQLLFYSVGIGQISSEVPQNLSASRPQDRQFILSSKKLLLSDSGFYLCAWSVPSLSLSNQPQHFGDGTRLSIL.

The rearrangement joins TRBV9 to TRBJ2-3; 11 nucleotides match TRBD1. Germline V gene lookup returns CDR1 SGDLS and CDR2 YYNGEE. This CDR3 is 16 amino acids long. Trimming took 2 bases from V and 5 from J; bases not matched to a gene: 7. This chain's CDR3 is CASSVSDRGLGDTQYF. The CDR3 nucleotides read TGTGCCAGCAGCGTCTCGGACAGGGGGCTCGGAGATACGCAGTATTTT.

The V gene is TRBV7-2, the J gene TRBJ1-4; TRBD1 aligns across 7 bases. Germline V gene sequence: CDR1 SGHTA, CDR2 FQGNSA. V shed 5 bases, J shed 8 bases, and the junction held 5 bases outside the gene matches. The CDR3 covers 13 residues. CDR3 coding DNA: TGTGCCAGCAGCCAGAGACAGGGCGAAAAACTGTTTTTT. Protein product: CASSQRQGEKLFF.

This chain links TRBV19 with TRBJ1-2; no definite D call. This CDR3 comprises 10 residues. V lost 10 bases and J 4 bases, leaving 7 bases between the germline ends. Germline assignment: CDR1 LNHDA and CDR2 SQIVND (reference sequence). This CDR3 reads CATQAYGYTF. For the CDR3, the DNA is TGTGCCACCCAGGCCTATGGCTACACCTTC.

The table lists this clone with a count of one. V is TRBV6-1 and J is TRBJ2-3; a possible D gene is TRBD1 (5 bases). The CDR3 is 14 amino acids. The V end lost 4 bases, the J end lost 2 bases, and 10 bases lay between the germline ends. Germline-derived CDR1 and CDR2 are MNHNS and SASEGT. CDR3 in amino acids: CASSALTATDTQYF. In DNA form, the CDR3 reads TGTGCCAGCAGTGCCTTGACAGCCACAGATACGCAGTATTTT.

This chain connects TRBV10-3 to TRBJ2-3; a possible D gene is TRBD2 (6 bases). The CDR3 consists of 13 residues. The V end was cut by 8 bases, the J end by 4 bases, with 13 bases between. Germline CDR1 reads ENHRY; CDR2 reads SYGVKD. CDR3 loop: CAIGKGTPDTQYF. The CDR3 DNA follows: TGTGCCATCGGTAAAGGGACTCCAGATACGCAGTATTTT.

The chain is built from TRBV28 and TRBJ1-2; 7 bases are a match to TRBD1. The CDR3 length is 15 residues. V shed 6 bases and J 3 bases; nucleotides not matched to a gene: 10. Per germline, CDR1 MDHEN and CDR2 SYDVKM. In DNA, the CDR3 is TGTGCCAGCAGCCCGACCGACAGGGAAGACTATGGCTACACCTTC. Encoded protein: CASSPTDREDYGYTF.

This clone has just one count. The rearrangement links TRBV10-2 to TRBJ2-7, with D perhaps matching TRBD2 (7 bases). The CDR3 totals 14 residues. Trimming took off 5 bases at V and 4 bases at J, with 15 bases between the two ends. In germline, CDR1 is WSHSY, CDR2 SAAADI. CDR3 in amino acids: CASSLVGGRYEQYF. CDR3 DNA sequence: TGCGCCAGCAGTCTGGTGGGGGGGCGGTACGAGCAGTACTTC.

The gene calls are TRBV5-1 and TRBJ1-4, with 7 bases aligning to TRBD1. The CDR3 runs 15 residues. Germline V gives CDR1 SGHRS, CDR2 YFSETQ. V gave up 0 bases and J gave up 7 bases; unmatched junction bases: 6. The CDR3 DNA reads as TGCGCCAGCAGCTTGGATGGACAGGCGGGTGAAAAACTGTTTTTT. This translates into CASSLDGQAGEKLFF. Full variable domain (rest looked up from reference TRBV5-1 and TRBJ1-4): KAGVTQTPRYLIKTRGQQVTLSCSPISGHRSVSWYQQTPGQGLQFLFEYFSETQRNKGNFPGRFSGRQFSNSRSEMNVSTLELGDSALYLCASSLDGQAGEKLFFGSGTQLSVL.

V and J are TRBV7-8 and TRBJ2-5; TRBD1 aligns across 7 bases. Germline CDR1 SGHVS, CDR2 FQNEAQ. CDR3 length: 15 residues. V dropped 1 base and J dropped 4; count of bases not matched to a gene: 6. The CDR3 nucleotides read TGTGCCAGCAGCTTAGGAGGGGGCAGAGGAGAGACCCAGTACTTC. It specifies CASSLGGGRGETQYF.

The chain couples TRBV11-2 to TRBJ2-7; 8 bases fit TRBD2. The CDR3 contains 15 residues. Germline CDR1 is SGHAT and CDR2 is FQNNGV. V was clipped by 1 base and J by 4 bases; unmatched bases: 6. The CDR3 DNA reads TGTGCCAGCAGCTTAGGCCCAGCGGGAGAGTACGAGCAGTACTTC. It encodes CASSLGPAGEYEQYF.

The J gene is TRBJ2-7, the V gene TRBV9; tentatively, D is TRBD2 (5 bases). Germline V gives CDR1 SGDLS, CDR2 YYNGEE. Trimming removed 0 bases at V and 0 bases at J, with 10 bases between. CDR3 size: 15 residues. The CDR3 loop reads CASSVDAGYSYEQYF. Here the CDR3 DNA reads TGTGCCAGCAGCGTAGATGCGGGTTACTCCTACGAGCAGTACTTC.

The genes are TRBV5-1 and TRBJ2-7, with 7 bases matching TRBD2. The junction had 3 bases not matched to a gene; V was cut back by 9 bases and J by 0 bases. This CDR3 region has 12 residues. Germline V lookup: CDR1 SGHRS, CDR2 YFSETQ. Here the CDR3 reads CATRGDSYEQYF. DNA for the CDR3: TGCGCCACCCGGGGGGACTCCTACGAGCAGTACTTC.

J is TRBJ2-2 and V is TRBV29-1, with 8 bases matching TRBD1. The germline V gene has CDR1 SQVTM and CDR2 ANQGSEA. J was trimmed by 9 bases and V by 6 bases; bases with no gene match: 12. The CDR3 totals 14 residues. The CDR3 is CSVLTGAGTRELFF. In DNA form, the CDR3 reads TGCAGCGTACTGACAGGGGCAGGGACCCGGGAGCTGTTTTTT.

V is TRBV28 and J is TRBJ1-2; 9 bases match TRBD1. With V trimmed by 11 bases and J by 0 bases, 16 bases remained unmatched. Germline loops: CDR1 MDHEN, CDR2 SYDVKM. This CDR3 has 17 residues. The CDR3 loop reads CAGRGLGQGTTNYGYTF. The DNA of the CDR3 is TGTGCCGGCCGGGGTCTGGGACAGGGAACGACTAACTATGGCTACACCTTC.

The V call is TRBV27, the J call TRBJ2-3; no definite D call. The V gene's germline CDR1 is MNHEY and CDR2 SMNVEV (reference sequence). The CDR3 has 15 amino acids. Trimming pared 0 bases from V and 2 bases from J, leaving 9 bases between. CDR3 loop: CASSLSTGVTDTQYF. CDR3 in DNA: TGTGCCAGCAGTTTATCTACGGGTGTCACAGATACGCAGTATTTT.

The table lists this clone with a count of one. The chain links TRBV6-5 to TRBJ2-1, with 7 bases fitting TRBD1. Germline trimming cut 5 bases from V and 12 bases from J; bases unmatched to any gene: 10. CDR1 is MNHEY and CDR2 is SVGAGI in the germline V gene. The CDR3 length is 13 residues. The CDR3 sequence is CASSRTGEGGQFF. The CDR3 DNA reads TGTGCCAGCAGTCGAACAGGGGAAGGGGGGCAGTTCTTC.

This clone was detected only a few times. The chain recombines TRBV11-3 with TRBJ2-1, with D possibly matching TRBD1 (5 bases). Germline CDR1 reads SGHNT; CDR2 reads YENEEA. The CDR3 extends over 14 amino acids. The V end lost 2 bases, the J end lost 3 bases, and 8 bases lay between the germline ends. The chain's CDR3 is CASSLSDSYNEQFF. The DNA for the CDR3 is TGTGCCAGCAGCTTAAGCGACAGCTACAATGAGCAGTTCTTC. The entire variable domain, with the rest obtained from reference TRBV11-3 and TRBJ2-1, is as follows: EAGVVQSPRYKIIEKKQPVAFWCNPISGHNTLYWYLQNLGQGPELLIRYENEEAVDDSQLPKDRFSAERLKGVDSTLKIQPAELGDSAVYLCASSLSDSYNEQFFGPGTRLTVL.

This rearrangement joins TRBV6-1 to TRBJ1-3, with 7 bases aligning to TRBD1. The germline V gene encodes CDR1 MNHNS and CDR2 SASEGT. The length of the CDR3 is 15 residues. J lost 8 bases, V lost 3 bases, and 10 bases had no gene match. For the CDR3, the DNA is TGTGCCAGCAGTGAGAGGGTTGGGCAGGGGGACACCATATATTTT. Encoded protein: CASSERVGQGDTIYF.

This chain uses TRBV5-1 with TRBJ2-3; tentatively, D is TRBD2 (5 bases). This CDR3 is 15 amino acids long. V dropped 0 bases and J dropped 4 bases, with 12 bases sitting between them. From germline, CDR1 is SGHRS and CDR2 YFSETQ. Here the CDR3 DNA reads TGCGCCAGCAGCTTGGGGCTTAAGGAGGCAGATACGCAGTATTTT. It is translated as CASSLGLKEADTQYF. The whole variable domain, remainder taken from reference TRBV5-1 and TRBJ2-3, is KAGVTQTPRYLIKTRGQQVTLSCSPISGHRSVSWYQQTPGQGLQFLFEYFSETQRNKGNFPGRFSGRQFSNSRSEMNVSTLELGDSALYLCASSLGLKEADTQYFGPGTRLTVL.

The chain has TRBV6-5 and TRBJ2-1, with D tentatively TRBD2 (6 bases). V lost 8 bases and J lost 6, with 14 bases in between. This CDR3 has 13 residues. Germline lookup yields CDR1 MNHEY and CDR2 SVGAGI. The CDR3 spells CASHNSGLNEQFF. CDR3 sequence (DNA): TGTGCCAGCCACAATAGCGGTCTCAATGAGCAGTTCTTC.

The chain employs TRBV27 and TRBJ2-5, with 7 bases lining up with TRBD1. V was clipped by 8 bases and J by 1 base; unmatched bases: 4. Germline V lookup: CDR1 MNHEY, CDR2 SMNVEV (reference sequence). The CDR3 has 13 amino acids. In DNA, the CDR3 is TGTGCCAGCTCTGGGACAGCCCAAGAGACCCAGTACTTC. It yields the protein CASSGTAQETQYF.

This chain uses TRBV10-3 with TRBJ2-7; TRBD1 is a possible D gene (5 bases). Trimming stripped 3 bases from V and 6 bases from J, with 15 bases between. The germline V gene encodes CDR1 ENHRY and CDR2 SYGVKD. The CDR3 is 14 residues long. CDR3 sequence: CAISEGQGGGEQYF. The CDR3 bases are TGTGCCATCAGTGAAGGGCAGGGCGGTGGCGAGCAGTACTTC.

The rearrangement uses TRBV29-1 and TRBJ2-4, with TRBD1 matching 7 bases. The CDR3 contains 13 residues. Germline trimming cut 4 bases from V and 2 bases from J; bases unmatched to any gene: 2. CDR1 and CDR2 from the germline V gene are SQVTM and ANQGSEA. The CDR3 is CSVADRSKNIQYF. DNA of the CDR3: TGCAGCGTTGCGGACAGGTCCAAAAACATTCAGTACTTC.

The chain has TRBV11-3 and TRBJ2-7; TRBD1 matches at 7 bases. The CDR3 extends over 14 amino acids. Trimming took 1 base from V and 2 from J; bases not matched to a gene: 2. Germline V lookup: CDR1 SGHNT, CDR2 YENEEA. The CDR3 here is CASSLGDSTYEQYF. CDR3 nucleotides: TGTGCCAGCAGCTTAGGGGACAGCACCTACGAGCAGTACTTC.

V and J are TRBV6-6 and TRBJ1-4; D is undetermined. V lost 2 bases and J 5 bases, leaving 12 bases between the germline ends. The CDR3 has 15 amino acids. From germline, CDR1 is MNHNY and CDR2 SVGAGI (reference sequence). The CDR3 reads CASSYGLVRNEKLFF. The CDR3, as DNA: TGTGCCAGCAGTTACGGTTTGGTCCGGAATGAAAAACTGTTTTTT.